This entry lists 14 T cell receptor beta chains sequenced from one sample in a study of regulatory T cells in long-lasting Graves disease (dated by TCRdb to the early 2020s). This specimen's time point label, interpreted: newly diagnosed GD, antithyroid drugs for less than 3 months. For both TCR sequencing and RNA sequencing, RNA was extracted from PBMCs using TRIzol. The method behind the library was multiplex PCR. The listed sequencing device is Illumina HiSeq 4000. To build TCR beta libraries, CDR3 regions were amplified by Arm-PCR using iRepertoire HTBI primers. Using fastp trimming at Q25 and MiXCR clonotype assembly, TCRdb reanalyzed the public sequencing data and kept in-frame beta chains. Records with the same CDR3 protein are collapsed into one entry carrying the most frequent genes and DNA. The sample yields more than 400,000 distinct CDR3 sequences; around 15% were counted once. The top ten constitute around 10% of the sample.

The same sample was also used in a study of T cells in Graves' hyperthyroidism and ophthalmopathy.

Source: peripheral blood mononuclear cells (PBMCs), taken at new diagnosis, from a patient treated with antithyroid drugs. All receptors derive from a woman aged 25-40 years with Graves disease. Donor details come from another sample of the same person, matched by shared clones.

V and J are TRBV19 and TRBJ1-5; no reliable D call. The CDR3 is made up of 16 amino acids. The germline gives CDR1 LNHDA, CDR2 SQIVND (reference sequence). V was shortened by 7 bases and J by 0 bases, with 16 bases between the two germline ends. CDR3 loop: CASKVGWEYSNQPQHF. CDR3 in DNA: TGTGCCAGTAAAGTTGGTTGGGAATATAGCAATCAGCCCCAGCATTTT.

This clonotype was counted between two and nine times. This chain uses TRBV27 with TRBJ2-7; D is perhaps TRBD1 (5 bases). The CDR3 sequence is 13 residues long. V lost 10 bases, J lost 4 bases, and 17 bases lay in between. From germline, CDR1 is MNHEY and CDR2 SMNVEV (reference sequence). CDR3 residues: CATRTFLRYEQYF. For the CDR3, the DNA is TGTGCCACCCGGACATTTCTAAGGTACGAGCAGTACTTC.

The table lists this clonotype with a few counts. This chain links TRBV13 with TRBJ2-1; tentatively, D is TRBD1 or TRBD2 (5 bases each). V lost 6 bases, J lost 9 bases, and 12 bases lay in between. Looked up from germline, CDR1 is PRHDT and CDR2 is FYEKMQ (reference sequence). There are 12 residues in the CDR3. The CDR3 region has the DNA TGTGCCAGCAGTTCAGAGGGGTTTGAGCAGTTCTTC. It encodes CASSSEGFEQFF.

This clonotype was observed a handful of times. The CDR3 protein is CASSLTGLAGNTIYF. CDR3 in DNA: TGTGCCAGCAGCCTAACAGGGCTTGCTGGAAACACCATATATTTT. This chain connects TRBV6-2 or TRBV6-3 to TRBJ1-3, with D possibly being TRBD1 (6 bases). This CDR3 has 15 amino acids. Germline CDR1 MNHEY, CDR2 SVGEGT. V shed 6 bases and J shed 2 bases, with 14 bases lying between them.

The sample holds many counts of this clonotype. This rearrangement joins TRBV11-2 to TRBJ2-1; TRBD2 agrees at 11 bases. The CDR3 is 17 amino acids. V lost 1 base, J lost 1 base, and 3 bases stayed unmatched. Per the germline V gene, CDR1 is SGHAT and CDR2 is FQNNGV. The chain's CDR3 is CASSLVTSGSSYNEQFF. CDR3 DNA: TGTGCCAGCAGCTTAGTCACTAGCGGGAGTTCCTACAATGAGCAGTTCTTC.

In this sample, this clonotype turned up many times. The V call is TRBV20-1, the J call TRBJ2-1, with D possibly being TRBD1 (6 bases). Germline V gene data show CDR1 as DFQATT and CDR2 as SNEGSKA (reference sequence). The V and J ends lost 2 bases and 2 bases respectively, with 19 bases between them. The CDR3 totals 17 residues. The CDR3 sequence: CSARPPQQGRTYNEQFF. The CDR3 coding sequence is TGCAGTGCTAGACCACCCCAACAGGGTAGGACCTACAATGAGCAGTTCTTC.

A single count supports this clonotype. This chain joins TRBV28 and TRBJ2-1; D tentatively fits TRBD1 or TRBD2 (6 bases each). The germline CDR1 and CDR2 sequences are MDHEN and SYDVKM. Trimming stripped 4 bases from V and 1 base from J, with 17 bases between. CDR3 length equals 17 residues. The CDR3 here is CASSSPRGADSYNEQFF. In DNA form, the CDR3 reads TGTGCCAGCAGTTCCCCGAGGGGGGCGGATTCCTACAATGAGCAGTTCTTC.

On this clonotype: Given a much more abundant clone one base away, this may be a read error. The chain has TRBV6-2 or TRBV6-3 and TRBJ2-2, with D possibly being TRBD2 (6 bases). CDR3 size: 13 residues. From germline, CDR1 is MNHEY and CDR2 SVGEGT. This chain's CDR3 is CASSEQITGGLFF. In DNA form, the CDR3 reads TGTGCCAGCAGTGAACAAATCACCGGGGGGCTGTTTTTT.

A remark on this clonotype: This sequence may be a read error, since a much larger clone differs from it by one base. The V gene is TRBV28, the J gene TRBJ2-4; D possibly corresponds to TRBD2 (6 bases). The tail of the sequence fits TRBJ2-1 better, so the J call may be wrong. Looked up from germline, CDR1 is MDHEN and CDR2 is SYDVKM. This CDR3 spans 15 amino acids. As DNA, the CDR3 is TGTGCCAGCAGACACATGCGGGGCTCCTACGATGAGCAGTTCTTC. It encodes CASRHMRGSYDEQFF.

This clonotype was counted ten times or more. Here the CDR3 DNA reads TGCAGTGCTTGGAGGCCCTTACGGGGGCCAGATACGCAGTATTTT. It specifies CSAWRPLRGPDTQYF. The rearrangement joins TRBV20-1 to TRBJ2-3; possibly TRBD1 or TRBD2 for D (6 bases each). The germline V gene encodes CDR1 DFQATT and CDR2 SNEGSKA (reference sequence). Between the trimmed V and J ends, which lost 5 bases and 4 bases, there was a span of 19 bases. The CDR3 is made up of 15 amino acids.

In this sample, this clonotype turned up a few times. V usage is TRBV28 and J usage is TRBJ1-1, with D unclear. Germline V CDR1 and CDR2: MDHEN, SYDVKM. CDR3 length: 14 amino acids. V was shortened by 4 bases and J by 2 bases, with 11 bases between the two germline ends. The CDR3 bases are TGTGCCAGCAGTTACCCCACTGGAAACACTGAAGCTTTCTTT. Its translation is CASSYPTGNTEAFF.

The sample holds many counts of this clonotype. The chain joins TRBV20-1 to TRBJ1-4; D gene ambiguous. Germline CDR1 DFQATT, CDR2 SNEGSKA (reference sequence). The CDR3 sequence is 13 residues long. V was trimmed by 0 bases and J by 8 bases, leaving 10 bases between them. The CDR3 coding sequence is TGCAGTGCTAGAGACCCAAATGGGGAAAAACTGTTTTTT. Translated, it gives CSARDPNGEKLFF.

A word on this clonotype: A much more abundant neighbour one base away suggests this may be a read error. The rearrangement uses TRBV11-2 and TRBJ2-1; TRBD1 aligns across 12 bases. J gave up 9 bases and V 5 bases, and 14 bases lay outside the gene matches. Germline CDR1 is SGHAT and CDR2 is FQNNGV. The CDR3 runs 17 residues. CDR3: CASSPRMGQGAVGEQFF. The CDR3 DNA sequence: TGTGCCAGCAGCCCCAGGATGGGACAGGGGGCAGTAGGTGAGCAGTTCTTC. The variable domain in full, completed from reference TRBV11-2 and TRBJ2-1, reads EAGVAQSPRYKIIEKRQSVAFWCNPISGHATLYWYQQILGQGPKLLIQFQNNGVVDDSQLPKDRFSAERLKGVDSTLKIQPAKLEDSAVYLCASSPRMGQGAVGEQFFGPGTRLTVL.

This clonotype has just a few counts. The J gene is TRBJ2-1, the V gene TRBV29-1; D possibly corresponds to TRBD2 (6 bases). This CDR3 region has 14 residues. The ends were cut back, 6 bases at V and 0 bases at J, with 12 bases in the middle. CDR1 SQVTM and CDR2 ANQGSEA come from the germline V gene. CDR3 coding DNA: TGCAGCGTCGTAGCGGAAAGCTCCTACAATGAGCAGTTCTTC. The encoded protein is CSVVAESSYNEQFF.